This T cell receptor (beta chain) comes out of a study of Ad26.COV2.S vaccination and SARS-CoV-2 variants (dated by TCRdb to the early 2020s). With respect to the entire study: Vaccine-arm donors were drawn from COV1001, a multicentre, randomized, double-blind, placebo-controlled phase I-IIa trial of Ad26.COV2.S in healthy adults. Dosing of Ad26.COV2.S was intramuscular, at either 5x10^10 or 1x10^11 viral particles, delivered as one shot or as two shots spaced 56 days apart. TCRbeta repertoire sequencing was used to assess the specificity and breadth of SARS-CoV-2-reactive T cell receptors after Ad26.COV2.S vaccination. The TCR-sequenced set comprised about 32 samples: approximately 19 Ad26.COV2.S vaccine recipients, 5 placebo recipients and 8 SARS-CoV-2 convalescent individuals. Trial participants were randomized into five groups of five: low-dose or high-dose Ad26.COV2.S given once or twice, or placebo on both occasions. Throughout the experiments and outcome assessment, investigators stayed blinded to trial group allocation.

The immunoSEQ Assay was used to sequence TCRbeta CDR3 regions. After extraction, genomic DNA underwent amplification by bias-controlled multiplex PCR, followed by high-throughput sequencing. In the authors' own workflow: To quantify the absolute abundance of every unique TCRbeta CDR3 region, sequences were collapsed and filtered. Usable DNA was measured by amplifying reference genes present in all nucleated cells, and TCRbeta template counts were normalized to that usable DNA to estimate T cell fraction. Repertoire TCRs were annotated as SARS-CoV-2-specific when V gene, CDR3 amino acid sequence and J gene were exactly matched to a known reactive TCR set. The reference SARS-CoV-2 TCR set came from MIRA and was filtered for enrichment in COVID-19-positive ImmuneCODE repertoires, removing public or cross-reactive TCRs. Using the MIRA antigens, annotated TCRs were further analysed by specific ORF or by position within an ORF. Breadth was defined as the number of annotated unique rearrangements divided by the total number of unique productive rearrangements, and depth was defined as the summed frequency of the annotated unique rearrangements. Two-sided Wilcoxon rank-sum tests were applied when comparing TCR breadth between groups. TCRdb took over this immuneACCESS table, retaining in-frame rearrangements with V and J assigned. Such tables are incomplete; in checked studies, under half of the missing clones stem from an unresolved V gene, and the remainder is unexplained. V, J and clone size reflect that table, while D and trimming were determined from the DNA. The sample table records about 220,000 clones; approximately 87% of these occur just once. Roughly 10% of the sample belongs to the ten largest clones.

About this clone: This receptor's antigen is unknown. Per-nucleotide qualities are absent, and no much larger clonotype sits a single base away.

CDR1 SGHNT and CDR2 YENEEA were looked up in the germline V gene. Reading from cysteine to phenylalanine, the CDR3 counts 14 amino acids. The read is trimmed to its CDR3 DNA, 42 bases read in frame from base 1. V loses 5 bases of germline sequence and J loses 3 bases, and the interval between the two ends is 12 bases. This specimen's treatment or condition label, per the study, means: roughly 19 received Ad26.COV2.S at low or high dose, single or two shots; roughly five received placebo; per-sample allocation not given. Repertoires of vaccine and placebo recipients were sequenced from samples taken on day 63 after the first injection. Cohort 1b enrolled about two dozen adults aged 18-55 years at a single site in Boston, USA, between 29 July and 7 August 2020. Ad26.COV2.S consisted of a replication-incompetent adenovirus type 26 vector by which a prefusion-stabilized SARS-CoV-2 spike protein from the original Wuhan strain was expressed.

What the authors observed across the whole study: Vaccine and placebo recipients had comparable non-spike TCR breadth, which fits with the vaccine containing only spike. Spike-specific TCR breadth was higher in Ad26.COV2.S recipients than in placebo recipients (P = 0.0014). The authors noted that the TCR breadth and depth analyses may have underestimated total T cell responses. Comparing responses between vaccine doses or regimens was not something the study was powered to do. After vaccination, spike-specific CD8+ and CD4+ T cell responses were reported to show substantial breadth.

The TCR comes from a person aged 18-60 years who received the Ad26.COV2.S COVID-19 vaccine or a placebo. Sequencing used peripheral blood, obtained in a trial of Ad26.COV2.S vaccine versus placebo. The V gene is TRBV11-3 and the J gene is TRBJ2-3; TRBD1 is possibly the D segment (6 matching bases). The CDR3 corresponds to CASSTSQGTDTQYF. The DNA sequence reads TGTGCCAGCAGCACATCCCAGGGGACAGATACGCAGTATTTT.